The present TCR beta chain was sequenced within a study of T cells in localized non-small cell lung cancer (dated by TCRdb to about 2020). Looking at the study overall: T cell repertoires of about 230 early-stage NSCLC patients were analyzed, with tumors being compared against uninvolved tumor-adjacent lungs. The cohort consisted of roughly 240 treatment-naive NSCLC patients whose localized lung tumors had been resected. A mean age of around 66 years was recorded for the NSCLC patients, of whom 129 were male and some 99 were female. Broad study findings and their caveats: Longer overall survival was associated with higher T cell density in blood, whereas shorter survival was associated with higher clonality in adjacent lung. Uninvolved tumor-adjacent lung showed the highest T cell clonality, higher than tumor, which suggests more focused antigenic responses in the uninvolved tumor-adjacent lung. Because multi-region tumor sequencing was not done, intratumor heterogeneity could not be ruled out. Because the study design was exploratory, TCR variables were selected using unadjusted p-values without false-discovery rate correction. A median of around 50 of the top 100 tumor clones were detected in paired uninvolved adjacent lung, and about 29 of these tumor clones were also found among the top 100 clones of the paired uninvolved adjacent lung.

At diagnosis, tumor, uninvolved tumor-adjacent lung and peripheral blood were collected and then preserved as a mix of FFPE and fresh-frozen material. Blood samples were analyzed as peripheral blood mononuclear cells for TCR repertoire profiling. TCR beta CDR3 regions were sequenced from DNA using the immunoSEQ Assay. Under the source paper's analysis protocol: To compute T cell density, TCR beta template counts were normalized to usable DNA, which was estimated by amplifying housekeeping genes. Richness was estimated using the preseqR package, with extrapolation to 400,000 templates for PBMC samples and to 120,000 templates for tissue samples. Clonality was calculated as one minus Pielou's evenness. To identify tissue-enriched TCRs, differential abundance testing was run on productive amino-acid clonotypes with a minimum total count of 5 and an alpha of 0.1. The Jaccard Index and the Morisita Overlap Index were used to quantify repertoire overlap between compartments. GLIPH grouped TCR beta CDR3s together with public tetramer-defined viral CDR3s, and a viral motif had to include at least three viral sequences and show V-gene enrichment. This immuneACCESS table, as held by TCRdb, lists in-frame sequences with V and J called but not all clones. Of the missing ones, under half trace to an unresolved V gene in checked studies; the others have no known cause. V, J and clone size were drawn from that table, and D and trimming were deduced from the DNA. A total of some 38,000 clones appear in this sample, 80% to 90% of them only once. Together, the top ten hold 4.5% to 6% of the sample.

Trimming costs V 0 bases and J 9 bases, and their ends lie 11 bases apart. There are 14 amino acids in the CDR3, from cysteine to phenylalanine inclusive. Of all the DNA, just the CDR3 is kept, 42 bases in frame from base 1. As encoded in the germline V gene, CDR1 is MNHEY while CDR2 is SVGAGI. As concerns this clone: No cognate antigen has been identified for it. No clone much larger than this one lies a single base away; base qualities are absent.

The clonotype originates from a male donor at least 60 years old with stage II lung adenocarcinoma. The chain joins TRBV6-5 to TRBJ2-2; TRBD2 is perhaps the D gene, given 5 matching bases. The source material was peripheral blood mononuclear cells, sampled before any cancer treatment. The encoded CDR3 is CASSYSREGWELFF. The DNA is as follows: TGTGCCAGCAGTTACTCGAGGGAAGGTTGGGAGCTGTTTTTT.